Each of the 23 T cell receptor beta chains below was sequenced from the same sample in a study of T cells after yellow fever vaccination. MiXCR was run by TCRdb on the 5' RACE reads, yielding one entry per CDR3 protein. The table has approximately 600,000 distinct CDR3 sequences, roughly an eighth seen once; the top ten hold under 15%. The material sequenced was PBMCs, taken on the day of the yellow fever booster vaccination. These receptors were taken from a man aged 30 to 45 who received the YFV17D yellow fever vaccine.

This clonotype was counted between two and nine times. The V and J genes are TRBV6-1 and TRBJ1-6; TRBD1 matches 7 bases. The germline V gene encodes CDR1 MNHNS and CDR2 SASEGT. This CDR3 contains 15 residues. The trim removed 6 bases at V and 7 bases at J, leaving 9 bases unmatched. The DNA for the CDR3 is TGTGCCAGCAGCGATAGGGACAGATCAAATTCACCCCTCCACTTT. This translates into CASSDRDRSNSPLHF.

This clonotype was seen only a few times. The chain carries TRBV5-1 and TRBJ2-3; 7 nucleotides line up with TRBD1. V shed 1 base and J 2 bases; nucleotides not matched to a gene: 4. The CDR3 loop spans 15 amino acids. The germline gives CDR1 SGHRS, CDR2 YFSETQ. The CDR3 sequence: CASSLTGTDTDTQYF. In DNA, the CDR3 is TGCGCCAGCAGCTTGACCGGGACAGACACAGATACGCAGTATTTT.

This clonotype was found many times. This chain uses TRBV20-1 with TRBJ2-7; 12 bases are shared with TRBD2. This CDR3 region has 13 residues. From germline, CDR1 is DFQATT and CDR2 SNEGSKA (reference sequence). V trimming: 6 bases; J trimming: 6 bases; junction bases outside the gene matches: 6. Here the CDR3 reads CSAKTSGRSEQYF. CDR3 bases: TGCAGTGCAAAGACTAGCGGGAGATCCGAGCAGTACTTC.

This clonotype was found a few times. For the CDR3, the DNA is TGCGCCAGCAGCTTACTACTCGGACAGGGGAAAAACGAGCAGTACTTC. It encodes CASSLLLGQGKNEQYF. The genes are TRBV5-1 and TRBJ2-7; 9 bases fit TRBD1. The V gene end was trimmed by 2 bases and the J gene end by 5 bases; junction bases not matched to a gene: 11. CDR3 length equals 16 residues. The germline gives CDR1 SGHRS, CDR2 YFSETQ.

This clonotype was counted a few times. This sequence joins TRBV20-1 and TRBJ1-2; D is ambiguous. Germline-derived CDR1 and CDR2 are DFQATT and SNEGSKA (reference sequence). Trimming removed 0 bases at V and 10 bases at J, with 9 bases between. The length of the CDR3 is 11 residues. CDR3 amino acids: CSARDLVDYTF. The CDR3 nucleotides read TGCAGTGCTAGAGATCTGGTCGACTACACCTTC.

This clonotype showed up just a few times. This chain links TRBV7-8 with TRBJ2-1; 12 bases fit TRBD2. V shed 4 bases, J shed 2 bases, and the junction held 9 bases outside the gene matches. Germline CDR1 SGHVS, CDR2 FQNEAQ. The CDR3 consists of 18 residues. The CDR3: CASSSPRTSGIPYNEQFF. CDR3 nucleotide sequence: TGTGCCAGCAGCTCGCCTAGGACTAGCGGGATCCCCTACAATGAGCAGTTCTTC.

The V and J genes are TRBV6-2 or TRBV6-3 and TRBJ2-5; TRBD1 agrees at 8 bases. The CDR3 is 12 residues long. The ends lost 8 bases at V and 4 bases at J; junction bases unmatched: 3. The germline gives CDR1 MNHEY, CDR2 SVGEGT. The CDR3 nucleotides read TGTGCCAGCGACAGGGGCGGAGAGACCCAGTACTTC. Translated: CASDRGGETQYF.

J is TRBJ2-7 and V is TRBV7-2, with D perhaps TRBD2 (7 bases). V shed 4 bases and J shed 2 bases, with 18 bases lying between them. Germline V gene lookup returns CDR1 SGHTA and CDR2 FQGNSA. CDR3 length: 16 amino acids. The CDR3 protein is CASSSPGTGRAYEQYF. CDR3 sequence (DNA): TGTGCCAGCAGCTCTCCGGGAACAGGGAGGGCCTACGAGCAGTACTTC.

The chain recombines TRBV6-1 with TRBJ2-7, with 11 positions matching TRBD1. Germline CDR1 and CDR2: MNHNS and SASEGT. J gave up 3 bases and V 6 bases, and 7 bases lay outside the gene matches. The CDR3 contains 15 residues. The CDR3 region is CASSRGQGALYEQYF. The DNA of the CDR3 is TGTGCCAGCAGCCGTGGACAGGGGGCTCTCTACGAGCAGTACTTC.

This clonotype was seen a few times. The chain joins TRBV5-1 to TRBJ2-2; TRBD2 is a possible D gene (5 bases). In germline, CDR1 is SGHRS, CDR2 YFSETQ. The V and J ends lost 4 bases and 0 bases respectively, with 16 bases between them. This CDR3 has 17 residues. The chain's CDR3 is CASSPNPGVTNTGELFF. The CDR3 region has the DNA TGCGCCAGCAGCCCGAACCCCGGGGTGACGAACACCGGGGAGCTGTTTTTT.

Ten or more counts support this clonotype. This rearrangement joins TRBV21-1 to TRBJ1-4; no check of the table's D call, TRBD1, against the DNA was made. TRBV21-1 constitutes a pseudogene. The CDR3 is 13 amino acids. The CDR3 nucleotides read TGTGCCAGCGTGAGGGGGATTAATGAAAAACTGTTTTTT. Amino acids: CASVRGINEKLFF.

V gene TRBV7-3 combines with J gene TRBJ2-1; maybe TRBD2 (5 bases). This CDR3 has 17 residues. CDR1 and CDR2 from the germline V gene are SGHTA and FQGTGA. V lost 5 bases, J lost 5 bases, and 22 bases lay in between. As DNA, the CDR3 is TGTGCCAGCAGCCCGCGTTTTATGGGGAGAGGAAACAATGAGCAGTTCTTC. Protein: CASSPRFMGRGNNEQFF.

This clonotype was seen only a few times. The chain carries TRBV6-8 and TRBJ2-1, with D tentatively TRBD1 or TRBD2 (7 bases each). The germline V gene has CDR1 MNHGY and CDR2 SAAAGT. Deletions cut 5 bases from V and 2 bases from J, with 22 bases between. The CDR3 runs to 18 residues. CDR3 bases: TGTGCCAGCAGTGACCTGACAGGGTGGAGCGGGACCTACAATGAGCAGTTCTTC. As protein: CASSDLTGWSGTYNEQFF.

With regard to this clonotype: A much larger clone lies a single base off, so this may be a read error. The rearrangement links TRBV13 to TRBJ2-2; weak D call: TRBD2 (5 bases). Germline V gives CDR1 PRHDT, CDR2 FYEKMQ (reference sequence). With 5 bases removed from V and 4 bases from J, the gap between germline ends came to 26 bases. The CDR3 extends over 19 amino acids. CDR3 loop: CASSQSERSLSIATGELFF. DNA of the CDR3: TGTGCCAGCAGCCAGAGTGAGCGGTCCCTCTCCATCGCCACCGGGGAGCTGTTTTTT.

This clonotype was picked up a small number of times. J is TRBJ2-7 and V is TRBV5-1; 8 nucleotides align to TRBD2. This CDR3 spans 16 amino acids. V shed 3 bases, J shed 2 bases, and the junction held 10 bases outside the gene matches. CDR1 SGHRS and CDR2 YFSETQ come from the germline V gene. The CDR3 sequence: CASSWSRDGRAYEQYF. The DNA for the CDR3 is TGCGCCAGCAGCTGGAGTCGTGACGGGAGGGCCTACGAGCAGTACTTC. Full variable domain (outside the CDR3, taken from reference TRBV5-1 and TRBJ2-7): KAGVTQTPRYLIKTRGQQVTLSCSPISGHRSVSWYQQTPGQGLQFLFEYFSETQRNKGNFPGRFSGRQFSNSRSEMNVSTLELGDSALYLCASSWSRDGRAYEQYFGPGTRLTVT.

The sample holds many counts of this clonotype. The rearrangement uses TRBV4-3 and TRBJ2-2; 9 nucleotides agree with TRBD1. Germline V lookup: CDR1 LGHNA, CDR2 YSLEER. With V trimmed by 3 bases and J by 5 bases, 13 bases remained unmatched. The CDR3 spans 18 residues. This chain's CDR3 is CASSHAAGQGSGTGELFF. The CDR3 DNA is TGCGCCAGCAGCCACGCTGCGGGACAGGGTTCGGGGACCGGGGAGCTGTTTTTT.

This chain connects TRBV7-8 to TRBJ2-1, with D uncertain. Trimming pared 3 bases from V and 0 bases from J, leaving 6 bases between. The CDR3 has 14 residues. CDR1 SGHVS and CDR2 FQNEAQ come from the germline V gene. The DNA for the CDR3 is TGTGCCAGCAGCTTGAGCTGCTCCTACAATGAGCAGTTCTTC. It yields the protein CASSLSCSYNEQFF.

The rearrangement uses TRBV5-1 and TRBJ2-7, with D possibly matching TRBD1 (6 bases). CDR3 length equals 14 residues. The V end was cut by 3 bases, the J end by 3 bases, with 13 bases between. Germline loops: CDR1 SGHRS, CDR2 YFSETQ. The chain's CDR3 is CASSYRDKIYEQYF. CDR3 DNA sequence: TGCGCCAGCAGCTACCGGGACAAAATCTACGAGCAGTACTTC.

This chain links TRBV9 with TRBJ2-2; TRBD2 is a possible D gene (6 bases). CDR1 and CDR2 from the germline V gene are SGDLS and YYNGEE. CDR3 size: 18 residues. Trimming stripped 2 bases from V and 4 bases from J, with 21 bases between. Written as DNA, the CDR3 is TGTGCCAGCAGCGTTACTGGAAGTGGAGGGGCGGGCACCGGGGAGCTGTTTTTT. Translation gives CASSVTGSGGAGTGELFF.

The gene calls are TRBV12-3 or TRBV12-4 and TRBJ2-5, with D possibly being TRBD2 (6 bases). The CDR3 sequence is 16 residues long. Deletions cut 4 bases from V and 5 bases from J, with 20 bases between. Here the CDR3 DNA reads TGTGCCAGCAGTTCCCGGGGAACAAGCGGGCAGGAGACCCAGTACTTC. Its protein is CASSSRGTSGQETQYF.

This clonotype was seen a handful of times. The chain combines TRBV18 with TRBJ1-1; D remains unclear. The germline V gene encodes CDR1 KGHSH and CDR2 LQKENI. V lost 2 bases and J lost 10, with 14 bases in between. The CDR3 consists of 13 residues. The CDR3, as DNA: TGTGCCAGCTCACCAGGCGGCGCCAAGGGAGCTTTCTTT. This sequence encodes CASSPGGAKGAFF.

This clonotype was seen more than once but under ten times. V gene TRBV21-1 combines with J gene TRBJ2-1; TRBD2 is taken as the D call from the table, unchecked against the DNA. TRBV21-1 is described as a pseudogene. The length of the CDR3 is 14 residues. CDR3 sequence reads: CASSKGGGGDEQFF. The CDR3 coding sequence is TGTGCCAGCAGCAAAGGGGGGGGAGGCGATGAGCAGTTCTTC.

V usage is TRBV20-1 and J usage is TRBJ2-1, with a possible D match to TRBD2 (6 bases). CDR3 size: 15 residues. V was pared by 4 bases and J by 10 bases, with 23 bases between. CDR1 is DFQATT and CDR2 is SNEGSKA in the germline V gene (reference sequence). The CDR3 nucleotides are TGCAGTGCTAATCCTAGCGCCCGGGGGTTGAGGGAGCAGTTCTTC. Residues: CSANPSARGLREQFF.